The 13 T cell receptor beta chains listed next were all sequenced from one sample in a study of high-grade serous ovarian cancer treatment subgroups. Tumor tissue was taken before any definitive surgery or chemotherapy was given. The assay was immunoSEQ multiplex PCR, and TCRdb's table has in-frame clones only and misses some. The sample includes about 3,300 clones, roughly 70% of them seen just once. The sequencing input was tumor tissue. These receptors were collected from a human donor with high-grade serous ovarian cancer.

The J gene is TRBJ2-3, the V gene TRBV27, with TRBD2 identical over 12 bases. Germline V gives CDR1 MNHEY, CDR2 SMNVEV (reference sequence). Trimming cost V 5 bases and J 3 bases; bases outside gene matches: 9. The CDR3 covers 17 residues. CDR3 bases: TGTGCCAGCAGTCCCCCGACTAGCGGGGGACCTACAGATACGCAGTATTTT. This gives the protein CASSPPTSGGPTDTQYF.

Turning to this clone: The same CDR3 arises from other DNA sequences in this sample as well. This sequence joins TRBV28 and TRBJ1-4, with 10 bases matching TRBD1. V dropped 6 bases and J dropped 7; count of bases not matched to a gene: 5. CDR3 length equals 14 residues. Germline CDR1 reads MDHEN; CDR2 reads SYDVKM. CDR3 sequence (DNA): TGTGCCAGCAGCCGGGGACAGGGGCGTGAAAAACTGTTTTTT. Protein: CASSRGQGREKLFF.

This clone appeared once. CDR3 region: CASSPATNVDEQYF. The CDR3 coding sequence is TGTGCCAGCTCACCGGCGACAAACGTAGACGAGCAGTACTTC. This sequence joins TRBV18 and TRBJ2-7; D gene uncertain. V lost 3 bases to trimming and J lost 5 bases, with 14 bases between them. Germline-derived CDR1 and CDR2 are KGHSH and LQKENI. The CDR3 consists of 14 residues.

This clone was found once. V is TRBV4-3 and J is TRBJ2-3, with D tentatively TRBD2 (6 bases). V was shortened by 4 bases and J by 1 base, with 15 bases between the two germline ends. Looked up from germline, CDR1 is LGHNA and CDR2 is YSLEER. The CDR3 contains 16 residues. In DNA form, the CDR3 reads TGCGCCAGCAGCCTCGGGGTAGCGGCTCGCACAGATACGCAGTATTTT. This gives the protein CASSLGVAARTDTQYF.

This chain links TRBV7-9 with TRBJ1-4, with 7 bases identical to TRBD1. With V trimmed by 7 bases and J by 6 bases, 11 bases remained unmatched. The CDR3 is 15 residues long. Germline V gene data show CDR1 as SEHNR and CDR2 as FQNEAQ (reference sequence). The CDR3 DNA follows: TGTGCCAGCACCGACTTTGACAGGGATGATGAAAAACTGTTTTTT. This codes for CASTDFDRDDEKLFF.

By its share, this clone is large (0.1 to 1%). The chain has TRBV5-4 and TRBJ2-2; the D is unclear. The CDR3 length is 15 residues. Trimming left V 3 bases short and J 4 bases short, with 13 bases between. Germline-derived CDR1 and CDR2 are SGHNT and YYREEE (reference sequence). Here the CDR3 DNA reads TGTGCCAGCAGCTATACGGGCTTTCTCACCGGGGAGCTGTTTTTT. Encoded protein: CASSYTGFLTGELFF.

This clone was picked up a small number of times. The chain carries TRBV28 and TRBJ2-5, with D maybe TRBD1 (6 bases). Germline values: CDR1 MDHEN, CDR2 SYDVKM. The V end was cut by 5 bases, the J end by 5 bases, with 15 bases between. The CDR3 consists of 14 residues. In DNA form, the CDR3 reads TGTGCCAGCAGTAGGGGACAATTACGGGAGACCCAGTACTTC. It translates to CASSRGQLRETQYF.

The V call is TRBV18, the J call TRBJ1-6; D may be TRBD1 (6 bases). The length of the CDR3 is 15 residues. Germline CDR1 and CDR2: KGHSH and LQKENI. V lost 3 bases to trimming and J lost 6 bases, with 12 bases between them. This chain's CDR3 is CASSPAAGVNSPLHF. The CDR3, as DNA: TGTGCCAGCTCACCCGCGGCAGGGGTTAATTCACCCCTCCACTTT.

This chain uses TRBV28 with TRBJ2-1; a possible D gene is TRBD2 (6 bases). The V gene lost 6 bases and the J gene lost 0 bases, with 12 bases spanning the gap. The CDR3 totals 15 residues. In germline, CDR1 is MDHEN, CDR2 SYDVKM. CDR3 region: CASSGWEASYNEQFF. The DNA of the CDR3 is TGTGCCAGCAGCGGCTGGGAGGCCTCCTACAATGAGCAGTTCTTC.

This chain links TRBV12-5 with TRBJ1-4; TRBD1 is a possible D gene (5 bases). The CDR3 is 18 amino acids. The germline V gene encodes CDR1 LGHNT and CDR2 FRNRAP. Trimming cost V 0 bases and J 0 bases, with 14 bases left between them. The CDR3 reads CASGLVRDGSATNEKLFF. The CDR3 coding sequence is TGTGCTAGTGGTTTGGTACGGGACGGCTCGGCAACTAATGAAAAACTGTTTTTT.

The chain uses TRBV5-1 and TRBJ1-5, with 8 positions matching TRBD1. The CDR3 extends over 16 amino acids. The J segment lost 0 bases and the V segment lost 0 bases, leaving 2 bases of the junction unmatched. Germline V gives CDR1 SGHRS, CDR2 YFSETQ. The CDR3 reads CASSLGTGNSNQPQHF. CDR3 nucleotide sequence: TGCGCCAGCAGCTTGGGGACAGGGAATAGCAATCAGCCCCAGCATTTT.

This rearrangement joins TRBV5-8 to TRBJ1-6; D not certain. V lost 2 bases and J 0 bases, leaving 12 bases between the germline ends. The CDR3 extends over 17 amino acids. Germline loops: CDR1 SGHTS, CDR2 YDEGEE. The CDR3 DNA reads as TGTGCCAGCAGCTTTTATTCTGGGAGCTCCTATAATTCACCCCTCCACTTT. It encodes CASSFYSGSSYNSPLHF.

CDR3 amino acids: CASSGGYTTDTQYF. CDR3 DNA sequence: TGTGCCAGCAGCGGTGGGTACACCACAGATACGCAGTATTTT. V usage is TRBV7-3 and J usage is TRBJ2-3; no clear D gene. Trimming left V 5 bases short and J 2 bases short, with 11 bases between. The CDR3 is made up of 14 amino acids. The V gene's germline CDR1 is SGHTA and CDR2 FQGTGA.